The entry below describes one T cell receptor beta chain. Its specificity is not known. The CDR3 covers 12 residues. From germline, CDR1 is SEHNR and CDR2 FQNEAQ (reference sequence). The data were taken from a study of T cells expressing NK-cell markers. In the study overall: Cells sorted as CD3+CD56+NKG2C+, CD3+CD56+NKG2C- and CD3+CD56-NKG2C+ T cells supplied the TCR beta repertoires. With respect to HCMV, most of the eight sequenced donors were seropositive, and one was seronegative. Study-wide points: The HCMV specificity of the expanded NKG2C+ T cell clones stayed unresolved.

Using the 5' RACE reads, TCRdb records one entry per CDR3 protein without DNA. The listing contains under 200,000 distinct CDR3 sequences. Specimen: blood T cells: a sorted CD56 or NKG2C T cell subset, CD4+ or CD8+ T cells, or bulk PBMC T cells (not recorded which). The chain joins TRBV7-9 to TRBJ1-2. The TCR sequence derives from a woman between 18 and 70 years old in good health. CDR3 protein: CASSLVPLGYTF.